The source of this TCR beta chain is a study of PD-1 blockade in classical Hodgkin lymphoma. Study results and limitations: When set against healthy donors, newly diagnosed patients were reported to show lower baseline TCR diversity.

Each patient relapsed following autologous stem cell transplantation, and prior brentuximab vedotin exposure differed. In regard to this clone: Its antigen is currently unknown.

The CDR3 is 19 amino acids. The germline CDR1 and CDR2 sequences are KGHSH and LQKENI. V lost 3 bases, J lost 2 bases, and 22 bases lay in between. Clones were read by immunoSEQ multiplex PCR, and TCRdb kept only the in-frame ones, dropping some. The table has tens of thousands of clones, over 60% seen once. This chain links TRBV18 with TRBJ2-2; the D is unclear. This clonotype was obtained from a human donor with classical Hodgkin lymphoma. The specimen comprised peripheral blood mononuclear cells (PBMCs), sampled at baseline. The chain's CDR3 is CASSPVPTTRAGNTGELFF. The CDR3 DNA reads TGTGCCAGCTCACCGGTGCCTACAACCCGGGCCGGCAACACCGGGGAGCTGTTTTTT.